Following are 21 T cell receptor beta chains from one sample sequenced in a study of technical replicates of blood from a few donors. TCRdb keeps only in-frame clones here, not all; method: immunoSEQ multiplex PCR. Of some 70,000 clones listed, 92% are singletons. Sequencing was carried out using T cells isolated from PBMCs. These receptors all stem from a human donor in good health.

The chain is built from TRBV5-6 and TRBJ1-1; D is undetermined. Between the trimmed V and J ends, which lost 0 bases and 1 base, there was a span of 7 bases. This CDR3 has 14 residues. In germline, CDR1 is SGHDT, CDR2 YYEEEE. CDR3 DNA: TGTGCCAGCAGCTTGGGGCGGGGGAACACTGAAGCTTTCTTT. It yields the protein CASSLGRGNTEAFF.

The chain uses TRBV19 and TRBJ2-3; 10 bases fit TRBD1. With V trimmed by 4 bases and J by 2 bases, 3 bases remained unmatched. The CDR3 has 15 residues. Germline V gene data show CDR1 as LNHDA and CDR2 as SQIVND (reference sequence). The CDR3 sequence is CASSRGQGYTDTQYF. CDR3 nucleotide sequence: TGTGCCAGTAGTAGGGGACAGGGGTACACAGATACGCAGTATTTT.

The rearrangement joins TRBV6-5 to TRBJ1-4; D unclear. Germline CDR1 reads MNHEY; CDR2 reads SVGAGI. Trimming took 6 bases from V and 8 from J, leaving 16 bases between them. The CDR3 spans 14 residues. Written as DNA, the CDR3 is TGTGCCAGCAGAACCAAAGAGGGAGGAGAAAAACTGTTTTTT. Encoded protein: CASRTKEGGEKLFF.

This clone was counted once. The rearrangement uses TRBV27 and TRBJ2-1, with TRBD2 matching 10 bases. The ends lost 3 bases at V and 7 bases at J; junction bases unmatched: 3. Germline V gene data show CDR1 as MNHEY and CDR2 as SMNVEV (reference sequence). The CDR3 length is 14 residues. Written as DNA, the CDR3 is TGTGCCAGCAGTTTTGATAGCGGGAGGAATGAGCAGTTCTTC. Protein sequence: CASSFDSGRNEQFF.

The V gene is TRBV9, the J gene TRBJ1-2; D call uncertain. The germline gives CDR1 SGDLS, CDR2 YYNGEE. CDR3 size: 13 residues. The V end was cut by 0 bases, the J end by 10 bases, with 13 bases between. The CDR3 here is CASSVAYGVNYTF. CDR3 DNA: TGTGCCAGCAGCGTAGCTTACGGGGTAAACTACACCTTC.

The rearrangement links TRBV12-5 to TRBJ1-5; D may be TRBD1 (6 bases). Trimming cost V 5 bases and J 0 bases, with 14 bases left between them. CDR1 LGHNT and CDR2 FRNRAP come from the germline V gene. The CDR3 covers 16 residues. CDR3 coding DNA: TGTGCTAGTGGTCCGACGGACAGTTATAGCAATCAGCCCCAGCATTTT. It encodes CASGPTDSYSNQPQHF. The whole variable domain, remainder taken from reference TRBV12-5 and TRBJ1-5, is DARVTQTPRHKVTEMGQEVTMRCQPILGHNTVFWYRQTMMQGLELLAYFRNRAPLDDSGMPKDRFSAEMPDATLATLKIQPSEPRDSAVYFCASGPTDSYSNQPQHFGDGTRLSIL.

The chain employs TRBV27 and TRBJ2-3, with 9 bases matching TRBD1. The CDR3 has 18 residues. CDR1 and CDR2 (germline): MNHEY, SMNVEV (reference sequence). V lost 5 bases and J lost 4; bases outside the gene matches: 16. This CDR3 reads CASSLGTGTTVSADTQYF. CDR3 coding DNA: TGTGCCAGCAGTCTGGGGACAGGGACGACCGTTTCTGCAGATACGCAGTATTTT.

V and J are TRBV5-4 and TRBJ2-6, with 7 bases aligning to TRBD1. Looked up from germline, CDR1 is SGHNT and CDR2 is YYREEE (reference sequence). V trimming: 4 bases; J trimming: 0 bases; junction bases outside the gene matches: 1. This CDR3 has 15 residues. CDR3 sequence reads: CASSRQGSGANVLTF. The CDR3 DNA is TGTGCCAGCAGCCGACAGGGCTCTGGGGCCAACGTCCTGACTTTC.

V gene TRBV18 combines with J gene TRBJ2-5; TRBD1 matches 11 bases. Unmatched junction bases numbered 10, after V lost 4 bases and J lost 0 bases. The V gene's germline CDR1 is KGHSH and CDR2 LQKENI. CDR3 length equals 18 residues. DNA of the CDR3: TGTGCCAGCTCACACCGGGACAGGGGGACCTTGTACCAAGAGACCCAGTACTTC. Protein sequence: CASSHRDRGTLYQETQYF. The full variable domain, completed using reference TRBV18 and TRBJ2-5, is NAGVMQNPRHLVRRRGQEARLRCSPMKGHSHVYWYRQLPEEGLKFMVYLQKENIIDESGMPKERFSAEFPKEGPSILRIQQVVRGDSAAYFCASSHRDRGTLYQETQYFGPGTRLLVL.

The chain carries TRBV6-5 and TRBJ2-5; a weak D match, TRBD1 (6 bases). The CDR3 extends over 13 amino acids. From germline, CDR1 is MNHEY and CDR2 SVGAGI. V was shortened by 6 bases and J by 5 bases, with 13 bases between the two germline ends. CDR3 sequence reads: CASRSQGRETQYF. The CDR3, as DNA: TGTGCCAGCAGATCACAGGGTAGGGAGACCCAGTACTTC.

The V call is TRBV14, the J call TRBJ2-7; 13 bases are shared with TRBD2. The CDR3 covers 15 residues. V was pared by 0 bases and J by 7 bases, with 3 bases of the junction left unmatched. The V gene's germline CDR1 is SGHDN and CDR2 FVKESK. The CDR3 is CASSQELAGGREQYF. The CDR3 DNA reads TGTGCCAGCAGCCAAGAACTAGCGGGAGGGCGGGAGCAGTACTTC.

This chain uses TRBV29-1 with TRBJ2-7, with 7 positions matching TRBD2. V dropped 7 bases and J dropped 4; count of bases not matched to a gene: 13. This CDR3 is 14 amino acids long. Germline-derived CDR1 and CDR2 are SQVTM and ANQGSEA. The CDR3 here is CSAVSGIYLYEQYF. CDR3 bases: TGCAGCGCAGTAAGCGGGATCTATCTATACGAGCAGTACTTC.

CDR3 protein: CASALGQGVGNTIYF. Here the CDR3 DNA reads TGTGCCAGCGCCCTTGGACAGGGGGTCGGAAACACCATATATTTT. The chain is built from TRBV19 and TRBJ1-3; TRBD1 matches at 10 bases. The V gene end was trimmed by 9 bases and the J gene end by 4 bases; junction bases not matched to a gene: 9. The CDR3 loop spans 15 amino acids. CDR1 and CDR2 (germline): LNHDA, SQIVND (reference sequence). The whole variable domain, filled in from reference TRBV19 and TRBJ1-3, reads DGGITQSPKYLFRKEGQNVTLSCEQNLNHDAMYWYRQDPGQGLRLIYYSQIVNDFQKGDIAEGYSVSREKKESFPLTVTSAQKNPTAFYLCASALGQGVGNTIYFGEGSWLTVV.

The chain couples TRBV7-8 to TRBJ2-3; 8 bases are shared with TRBD2. This CDR3 comprises 16 residues. Germline CDR1 reads SGHVS; CDR2 reads FQNEAQ. Trimming removed 0 bases from V and 6 bases from J; junction bases left unmatched: 8. The CDR3, as DNA: TGTGCCAGCAGCTTAGCTCACGGGAGGGCCTCCGATACGCAGTATTTT. Its translation is CASSLAHGRASDTQYF. Full variable domain (rest looked up from reference TRBV7-8 and TRBJ2-3): GAGVSQSPRYKVAKRGQDVALRCDPISGHVSLFWYQQALGQGPEFLTYFQNEAQLDKSGLPSDRFFAERPEGSVSTLKIQRTQQEDSAVYLCASSLAHGRASDTQYFGPGTRLTVL.

The rearrangement uses TRBV30 and TRBJ2-2; 8 bases agree with TRBD1. The CDR3 is 15 residues long. The germline V gene has CDR1 GTSNPN and CDR2 SVGIG (reference sequence). Germline trimming cut 2 bases from V and 3 bases from J; bases unmatched to any gene: 5. This chain's CDR3 is CAWSNLDRDTGELFF. The CDR3 DNA reads TGTGCCTGGAGTAACCTGGACAGGGACACCGGGGAGCTGTTTTTT.

The chain combines TRBV5-1 with TRBJ1-2, with 7 bases matching TRBD1. CDR1 and CDR2 from the germline V gene are SGHRS and YFSETQ. J was trimmed by 3 bases and V by 4 bases; bases with no gene match: 9. The CDR3 is made up of 15 amino acids. CDR3 sequence reads: CASSKQGLSDYGYTF. Written as DNA, the CDR3 is TGCGCCAGCAGCAAACAGGGGCTAAGTGACTATGGCTACACCTTC.

The V call is TRBV19, the J call TRBJ2-2, with D unresolved. This CDR3 contains 13 residues. Germline V gene lookup returns CDR1 LNHDA and CDR2 SQIVND (reference sequence). V dropped 1 base and J dropped 4 bases, with 4 bases sitting between them. The DNA for the CDR3 is TGTGCCAGTAGTATAGGGGCCACCGGGGAGCTGTTTTTT. Residues: CASSIGATGELFF.

This clone has only a few counts. The genes are TRBV14 and TRBJ2-7; TRBD2 aligns across 9 bases. The CDR3 totals 15 residues. V was clipped by 3 bases and J by 3 bases; unmatched bases: 6. Per germline, CDR1 SGHDN and CDR2 FVKESK. CDR3 sequence reads: CASSQELAGLYEQYF. In DNA form, the CDR3 reads TGTGCCAGCAGCCAGGAACTAGCGGGTCTCTACGAGCAGTACTTC.

This CDR3 is CASSQTGAHQPQHF. In nucleotides, the CDR3 is TGTGCCAGCAGCCAGACAGGGGCTCATCAGCCCCAGCATTTT. The chain joins TRBV9 to TRBJ1-5; 8 positions match TRBD1. The V gene end was trimmed by 4 bases and the J gene end by 5 bases; junction bases not matched to a gene: 5. The CDR3 is 14 amino acids. Per germline, CDR1 SGDLS and CDR2 YYNGEE.

The V gene is TRBV30, the J gene TRBJ1-2, with 9 bases matching TRBD1. The CDR3 is 15 amino acids. V lost 4 bases, J lost 4 bases, and 10 bases stayed unmatched. From germline, CDR1 is GTSNPN and CDR2 SVGIG (reference sequence). CDR3 residues: CAWNIMTGGGYGYTF. As DNA, the CDR3 is TGTGCCTGGAATATAATGACAGGGGGTGGCTATGGCTACACCTTC.

CDR3 sequence reads: CASSLSPGGSTDTQYF. CDR3 in DNA: TGCGCCAGCAGCCTAAGTCCGGGAGGTAGCACAGATACGCAGTATTTT. The rearrangement uses TRBV4-3 and TRBJ2-3; the match to TRBD2 covers 7 bases. The CDR3 sequence is 16 residues long. J gave up 0 bases and V 4 bases, and 7 bases lay outside the gene matches. Germline V CDR1 and CDR2: LGHNA, YSLEER.